The 19 T cell receptor beta chains given below trace back to one sample, sequenced in a study of T-cell memory formation after mild COVID-19. Using its own MiXCR run on the 5' RACE reads, TCRdb lists one record per CDR3 protein. The sample contains around 130,000 distinct CDR3 sequences, approximately 6.2% of which appear only once. Sequenced input: PBMCs or a T cell subset sorted from them (not recorded which). Receptor source: an adult woman who had mild COVID-19 (a few samples of this study predate the infection). Cell type and time point are not known.

A few counts support this clonotype. The DNA of the CDR3 is TGCGCCAGCAGTAACCACCTAGCGGGGGCGGCTAATGAAAAACTGTTTTTT. As protein: CASSNHLAGAANEKLFF. The rearrangement joins TRBV5-1 to TRBJ1-4; D possibly corresponds to TRBD1 (6 bases). CDR1 is SGHRS, CDR2 YFSETQ, per germline. This CDR3 region has 17 residues. V lost 5 bases, J lost 3 bases, and 20 bases lay in between.

J is TRBJ2-3 and V is TRBV20-1; D perhaps matches TRBD1 (6 bases). The germline V gene encodes CDR1 DFQATT and CDR2 SNEGSKA (reference sequence). The V gene lost 0 bases and the J gene lost 0 bases, with 10 bases spanning the gap. The CDR3 has 15 amino acids. The CDR3 is CSARDPQGSTDTQYF. DNA for the CDR3: TGCAGTGCTAGAGATCCCCAGGGGAGCACAGATACGCAGTATTTT.

The J gene is TRBJ2-4, the V gene TRBV5-6; possibly TRBD2 for D (6 bases). CDR1 is SGHDT and CDR2 is YYEEEE in the germline V gene. With 1 base removed from V and 11 bases from J, the gap between germline ends came to 22 bases. This CDR3 region has 16 residues. The CDR3 loop reads CASSLWRDPQTFVQYF. Written as DNA, the CDR3 is TGTGCCAGCAGCTTGTGGCGGGACCCCCAAACTTTCGTTCAGTACTTC. The whole variable domain, filled in from reference TRBV5-6 and TRBJ2-4, reads DAGVTQSPTHLIKTRGQQVTLRCSPKSGHDTVSWYQQALGQGPQFIFQYYEEEERQRGNFPDRFSGHQFPNYSSELNVNALLLGDSALYLCASSLWRDPQTFVQYFGAGTRLSVL.

This clonotype was detected many times. The chain employs TRBV5-1 and TRBJ2-7; 7 bases fit TRBD2. The CDR3 length is 17 residues. Trimming took 3 bases from V and 2 from J; bases not matched to a gene: 14. Per germline, CDR1 SGHRS and CDR2 YFSETQ. Here the CDR3 DNA reads TGCGCCAGCAGCTCGGGACCTCGCGGGGGAACCGCCTACGAGCAGTACTTC. Protein: CASSSGPRGGTAYEQYF. The full variable domain, in which reference TRBV5-1 and TRBJ2-7 provide the parts outside the CDR3, is KAGVTQTPRYLIKTRGQQVTLSCSPISGHRSVSWYQQTPGQGLQFLFEYFSETQRNKGNFPGRFSGRQFSNSRSEMNVSTLELGDSALYLCASSSGPRGGTAYEQYFGPGTRLTVT.

This clonotype was counted at least ten times. The J gene is TRBJ2-1, the V gene TRBV15, with 7 bases fitting TRBD2. The ends lost 0 bases at V and 4 bases at J; junction bases unmatched: 6. CDR3 size: 16 residues. Germline CDR1 is LNHNV and CDR2 is YYDKDF (reference sequence). The CDR3 coding sequence is TGTGCCACCAGCAGAGATACGGCTAGCGGATACAATGAGCAGTTCTTC. Protein sequence: CATSRDTASGYNEQFF.

The chain carries TRBV4-2 and TRBJ2-6, with a tentative D call TRBD2 (6 bases). The CDR3 totals 18 residues. Trimming removed 7 bases from V and 0 bases from J, with 19 bases in between. Looked up from germline, CDR1 is LGHNA and CDR2 is YNFKEQ. CDR3 amino acids: CASKDGGGQVSGANVLTF. The CDR3 nucleotides read TGTGCCAGCAAAGATGGGGGAGGCCAAGTCTCTGGGGCCAACGTCCTGACTTTC.

The chain uses TRBV20-1 and TRBJ2-6; D may be TRBD1 (6 bases). Germline assignment: CDR1 DFQATT and CDR2 SNEGSKA (reference sequence). Trimming cost V 6 bases and J 1 base, with 13 bases left between them. The CDR3 covers 15 residues. This chain's CDR3 is CSAQDRRSGANVLTF. The CDR3 region has the DNA TGCAGTGCCCAAGACAGGAGGTCTGGGGCCAACGTCCTGACTTTC.

This clonotype was observed a few times. The gene calls are TRBV25-1 and TRBJ2-7; the D gene is possibly TRBD1 (6 bases). The V end was cut by 3 bases, the J end by 3 bases, with 15 bases between. The germline V gene encodes CDR1 MGHDK and CDR2 SYGVNS. The CDR3 spans 15 residues. CDR3 residues: CASSDSRGIYYEQYF. CDR3 sequence (DNA): TGTGCCAGCAGTGATAGCAGGGGCATTTACTACGAGCAGTACTTC.

This sequence joins TRBV5-5 and TRBJ1-5; weak D call: TRBD1 (5 bases). This CDR3 comprises 15 residues. Trimming left V 4 bases short and J 3 bases short, with 14 bases between. Germline V gene lookup returns CDR1 SGHKS and CDR2 YYEKEE (reference sequence). CDR3 nucleotide sequence: TGTGCCAGCAGCCCGGGACTGACCCCCAATCAGCCCCAGCATTTT. Protein product: CASSPGLTPNQPQHF.

This clonotype showed up just a few times. V usage is TRBV7-3 and J usage is TRBJ2-1, with 10 bases aligning to TRBD2. Germline CDR1 reads SGHTA; CDR2 reads FQGTGA. CDR3 length equals 12 residues. V lost 5 bases to trimming and J lost 13 bases; unmatched junction nucleotides: 5. CDR3 sequence reads: CASSASGSTQFF. The CDR3 DNA is TGTGCCAGCAGCGCTAGCGGGAGCACACAGTTCTTC.

This clonotype occurred a few times. The rearrangement links TRBV20-1 to TRBJ1-5; maybe TRBD1 (5 bases). V lost 4 bases, J lost 4 bases, and 11 bases lay in between. Germline V gene sequence: CDR1 DFQATT, CDR2 SNEGSKA (reference sequence). CDR3 size: 13 residues. The CDR3 spells CSANRKLNQPQHF. Written as DNA, the CDR3 is TGCAGTGCTAACAGGAAGTTAAATCAGCCCCAGCATTTT.

This clonotype was counted a few times. The chain links TRBV7-9 to TRBJ1-5, with D unclear. The germline CDR1 and CDR2 sequences are SEHNR and FQNEAQ (reference sequence). The CDR3 is 12 residues long. The V and J ends lost 1 base and 13 bases respectively, with 11 bases between them. Here the CDR3 reads CASSLGTTGQHF. The CDR3 nucleotides are TGTGCCAGCAGCTTAGGGACCACGGGGCAGCATTTT.

This clonotype occurred many times. The chain carries TRBV19 and TRBJ2-7, with TRBD2 matching over 12 bases. V lost 5 bases to trimming and J lost 6 bases; unmatched junction nucleotides: 8. Germline V gene sequence: CDR1 LNHDA, CDR2 SQIVND (reference sequence). The length of the CDR3 is 15 residues. CDR3 nucleotides: TGTGCCAGTAGTCCACTAGCGGGAGGAGGCGGCGAGCAGTACTTC. It specifies CASSPLAGGGGEQYF.

In its sample, this clonotype was seen a few times. J is TRBJ1-2 and V is TRBV12-3 or TRBV12-4; D may be TRBD1 (5 bases). V gave up 10 bases and J gave up 0 bases, with 21 bases separating them. This CDR3 has 16 residues. The DNA for the CDR3 is TGTGCCACTATACCCAAGGGGCGGATGTCTAACTATGGCTACACCTTC. It specifies CATIPKGRMSNYGYTF.

This clonotype was counted many times. The chain combines TRBV12-3 or TRBV12-4 with TRBJ2-7, with TRBD1 matching 7 bases. The junction had 4 bases not matched to a gene; V was cut back by 5 bases and J by 3 bases. This CDR3 region has 13 residues. For the CDR3, the DNA is TGTGCCAGCAGTCCGGGACAGCTCTACGAGCAGTACTTC. Translation gives CASSPGQLYEQYF.

The genes are TRBV12-3 or TRBV12-4 and TRBJ2-5, with 8 bases fitting TRBD2. The trim removed 6 bases at V and 4 bases at J, leaving 10 bases unmatched. This CDR3 has 15 residues. CDR3 nucleotide sequence: TGTGCCAGCAGACCCGGGGGGGCCTTAGGAGAGACCCAGTACTTC. Its protein is CASRPGGALGETQYF.

This clonotype was observed a few times. The chain recombines TRBV9 with TRBJ2-3, with D maybe TRBD1 (5 bases). Deletions cut 3 bases from V and 6 bases from J, with 11 bases between. Germline values: CDR1 SGDLS, CDR2 YYNGEE. The length of the CDR3 is 13 residues. DNA of the CDR3: TGTGCCAGCAGCGCCCAGGGAATCGATACGCAGTATTTT. This encodes CASSAQGIDTQYF.

This clonotype was recorded a few times. The rearrangement joins TRBV5-1 to TRBJ2-7; 10 bases match TRBD1. The CDR3 loop spans 13 amino acids. Germline assignment: CDR1 SGHRS and CDR2 YFSETQ. V shed 2 bases, J shed 6 bases, and the junction held 2 bases outside the gene matches. The CDR3 loop is CASSFGQGGEQYF. CDR3 nucleotides: TGCGCCAGCAGCTTCGGACAGGGGGGCGAGCAGTACTTC.

This clonotype was recorded at least ten times. The CDR3: CASSQDFGTSYTDTQYF. CDR3 nucleotides: TGCGCCAGCAGCCAGGACTTTGGGACATCCTACACAGATACGCAGTATTTT. J is TRBJ2-3 and V is TRBV4-3, with D maybe TRBD1 (6 bases). Per germline, CDR1 LGHNA and CDR2 YSLEER. Trimming removed 3 bases from V and 2 bases from J, with 18 bases in between. The CDR3 length is 17 residues.